The 4 T cell receptor beta chains in this list originate from one sample, sequenced in a study of T cell repertoires and HLA-DP antigens. Sequencing used immunoSEQ multiplex PCR; TCRdb keeps in-frame clones, though not all of them. The sample shows over 1,500 clones, around three quarters of them seen only once. After 15 days, CD4+ cells were restimulated more than 20 h with the same allogeneic DPB1. Cells were stimulated with HeLa cells transduced with HLA-DPA1/DPB1, HLA-DM, invariant chain and CD80. Sequencing was carried out using CD137- CD4+ T cells from cultured PBMCs. These receptors were collected from a man in his fifties in good health and CMV-seronegative.

There are a few counts of this clone. J is TRBJ1-1 and V is TRBV5-5; no definite D call. The germline V gene encodes CDR1 SGHKS and CDR2 YYEKEE (reference sequence). V lost 0 bases and J 4 bases, leaving 7 bases between the germline ends. This CDR3 has 13 residues. In nucleotides, the CDR3 is TGTGCCAGCAGCTTGGCGGATTTCACTGAAGCTTTCTTT. It yields the protein CASSLADFTEAFF.

This clone was seen a handful of times. The chain uses TRBV19 and TRBJ1-6; 9 bases map to TRBD1. In germline, CDR1 is LNHDA, CDR2 SQIVND (reference sequence). The CDR3 sequence is 15 residues long. Unmatched junction bases numbered 3, after V lost 4 bases and J lost 5 bases. The CDR3 protein is CASSKQGANNSPLHF. The DNA of the CDR3 is TGTGCCAGTAGTAAACAGGGGGCGAATAATTCACCCCTCCACTTT.

The rearrangement uses TRBV27 and TRBJ1-4; D may be TRBD1 (5 bases). This CDR3 has 14 amino acids. Germline V gene sequence: CDR1 MNHEY, CDR2 SMNVEV (reference sequence). Trimming cost V 6 bases and J 8 bases, with 16 bases left between them. The CDR3 is CASSSGTKREKLFF. In nucleotides, the CDR3 is TGTGCCAGCAGCTCCGGGACCAAAAGGGAAAAACTGTTTTTT.

To note about this clone: A read error may be the cause here, since a much bigger clone is one base away. The chain has TRBV4-2 and TRBJ1-1; 11 nucleotides align to TRBD1. V was clipped by 2 bases and J by 5 bases; unmatched bases: 4. The CDR3 spans 15 residues. Per germline, CDR1 LGHNA and CDR2 YNFKEQ. The DNA of the CDR3 is TGTGCCAGCAGCCAATGGGGACAGGGGGGAACTGAAGCTTTCTTT. It codes for CASSQWGQGGTEAFF.